This TCR beta chain is drawn from a study of tumor-infiltrating lymphocytes in localized non-small cell lung cancer. V was pared by 0 bases and J by 0 bases, with 3 bases of the junction left unmatched. CDR3 size: 18 residues. Germline assignment: CDR1 SGHNT and CDR2 YYREEE (reference sequence). TCRdb's table, derived via immunoSEQ multiplex PCR, lists solely in-frame clones and lacks some. The table records 10,000 to 15,000 clones, about 66% of them present only once. The origin of this receptor is a human donor with non-small cell lung cancer. The sequencing input was lung tumor tissue. V is TRBV5-4 and J is TRBJ2-6, with 10 bases fitting TRBD1. The CDR3 is CASSLAGQGSSGANVLTF. CDR3 nucleotide sequence: TGTGCCAGCAGCTTGGCGGGACAGGGGAGCTCTGGGGCCAACGTCCTGACTTTC.